This is a list of T cell receptor beta chains from one sample in a study of blood T cell repertoires in COVID-19. Using immunoSEQ multiplex PCR, the repertoire was profiled, and TCRdb retains in-frame clones only, with some absent. The sample yields some 53,000 clones, roughly 87% seen once. The sequenced material came from peripheral blood. These receptors originate from a human donor with active COVID-19. The donor label of this sample is uncertain. The conserved cysteine and the conserved F or W are not part of the CDR3 here.

j_call	v_call	cdr3_aa
TRBJ2-5	TRBV7-7	ASSPTSVGETQY
TRBJ2-5	TRBV5-1	ASSPGSSGETQY
TRBJ2-4	TRBV28	ASSYSPAKNIQY
TRBJ2-7	TRBV19	ASTPGQQSSYEQY
TRBJ1-2	TRBV6-6	ASLDPLVEGYT
TRBJ2-1	TRBV5-1	ASSSGGLQQF
TRBJ2-7	TRBV7-9	ASNNRRTAFYEQY
TRBJ2-3	TRBV3-1/TRBV3-2	ASSRSGGGDTQY
TRBJ2-3	TRBV7-3	ASSLAGDDTDTQY
TRBJ1-6	TRBV4-1	ASSQAGSELSYNSPLH
TRBJ2-7	TRBV27	ASSLSQGIFYEQY
TRBJ2-1	TRBV9	ASSVASGGRFRYNEQF
TRBJ1-2	TRBV7-2	ASSSSGGDFYGYT
TRBJ2-3	TRBV7-3	ASSPGLSTDTQY
TRBJ2-3	TRBV6-2/TRBV6-3	ASSYKHTQY
TRBJ2-3	TRBV3-1/TRBV3-2	ASSPPGTSWADTQY
TRBJ2-1	TRBV19	ASNHGTGGFDEQF
TRBJ2-3	TRBV9	ASSVRAELTDTQY
TRBJ2-3	TRBV5-1	ASSLEERRTDTQY
TRBJ1-2	TRBV7-9	ASSPNRDGYT
TRBJ2-3	TRBV5-4	ASSSSGGVTDTQY
TRBJ2-2	TRBV20-1	SASTSGGGNTGELF
TRBJ2-3	TRBV19	ASSIDPQGGRTDTQY
TRBJ2-4	TRBV10-1	ASSGTGRLGVAIQY
TRBJ1-6	TRBV9	ASSVLPRQNSPLH
TRBJ2-3	TRBV6-5	ASSYLVADTQY
TRBJ1-4	TRBV19	ASSIESATGTTNEKLF
TRBJ1-2	TRBV5-8	ASSFTSRGIYGYT
TRBJ1-5	TRBV19	ASSLGQGTPSNQPQH
TRBJ1-2	TRBV9	ASTFGDSNYGYT
TRBJ2-1	TRBV29-1	SVEEQGGLDEQF
TRBJ2-1	TRBV7-2	ASSLRGLYNEQF
TRBJ2-3	TRBV10-3	AISAGLRLASTDTQY
TRBJ1-2	TRBV2	ASRFGTDYGYT
TRBJ1-1	TRBV27	ASRLLIQGSEAF
TRBJ1-5	TRBV15	ATSRVGANQPQH
TRBJ2-5	TRBV7-2	ASSLALAGRETQY